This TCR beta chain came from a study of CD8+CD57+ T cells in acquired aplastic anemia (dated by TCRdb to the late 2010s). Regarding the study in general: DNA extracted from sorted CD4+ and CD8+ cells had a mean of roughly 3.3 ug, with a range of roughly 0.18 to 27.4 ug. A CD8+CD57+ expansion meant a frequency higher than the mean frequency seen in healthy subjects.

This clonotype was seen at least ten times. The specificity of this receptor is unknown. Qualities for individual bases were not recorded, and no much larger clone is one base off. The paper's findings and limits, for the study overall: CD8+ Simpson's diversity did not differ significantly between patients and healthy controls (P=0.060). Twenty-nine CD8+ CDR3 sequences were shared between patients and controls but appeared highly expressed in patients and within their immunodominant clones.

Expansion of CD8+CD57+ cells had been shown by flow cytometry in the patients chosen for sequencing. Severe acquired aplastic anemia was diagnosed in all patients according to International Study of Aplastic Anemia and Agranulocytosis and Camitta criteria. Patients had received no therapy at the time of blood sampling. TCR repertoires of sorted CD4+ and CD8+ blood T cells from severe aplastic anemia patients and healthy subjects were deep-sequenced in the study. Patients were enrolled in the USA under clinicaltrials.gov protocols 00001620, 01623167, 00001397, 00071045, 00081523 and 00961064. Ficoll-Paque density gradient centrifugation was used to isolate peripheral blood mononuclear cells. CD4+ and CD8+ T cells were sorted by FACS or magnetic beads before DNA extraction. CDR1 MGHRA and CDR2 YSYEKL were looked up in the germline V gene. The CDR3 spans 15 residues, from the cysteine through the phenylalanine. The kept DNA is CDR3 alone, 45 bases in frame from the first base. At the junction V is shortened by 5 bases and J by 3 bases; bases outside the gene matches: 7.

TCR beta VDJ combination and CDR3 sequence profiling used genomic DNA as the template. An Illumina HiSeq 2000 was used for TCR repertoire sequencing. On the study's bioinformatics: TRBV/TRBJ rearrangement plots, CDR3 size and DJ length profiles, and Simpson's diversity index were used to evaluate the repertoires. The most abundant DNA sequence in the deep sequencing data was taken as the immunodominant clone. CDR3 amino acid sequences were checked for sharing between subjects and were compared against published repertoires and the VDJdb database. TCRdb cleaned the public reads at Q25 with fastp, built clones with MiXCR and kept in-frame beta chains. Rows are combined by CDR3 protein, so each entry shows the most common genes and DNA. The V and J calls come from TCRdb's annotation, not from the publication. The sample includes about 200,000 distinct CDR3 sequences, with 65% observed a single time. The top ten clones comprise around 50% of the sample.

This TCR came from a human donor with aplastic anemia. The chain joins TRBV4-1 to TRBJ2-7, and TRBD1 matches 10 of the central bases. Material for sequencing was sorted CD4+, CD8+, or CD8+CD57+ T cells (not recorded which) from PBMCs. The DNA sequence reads TGCGCCAGCAGCTCGTCCGGGACAGGGGACTACGAGCAGTACTTC. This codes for CASSSSGTGDYEQYF.